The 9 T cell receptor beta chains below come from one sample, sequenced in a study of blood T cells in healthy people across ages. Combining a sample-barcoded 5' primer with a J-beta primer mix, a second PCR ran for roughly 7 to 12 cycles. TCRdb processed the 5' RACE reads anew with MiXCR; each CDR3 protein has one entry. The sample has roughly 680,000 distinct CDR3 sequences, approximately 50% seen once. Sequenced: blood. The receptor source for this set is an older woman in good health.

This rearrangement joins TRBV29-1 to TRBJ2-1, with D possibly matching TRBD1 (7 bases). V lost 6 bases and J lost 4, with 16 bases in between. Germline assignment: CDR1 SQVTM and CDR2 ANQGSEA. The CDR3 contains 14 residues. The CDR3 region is CSVGGQRDYNEQFF. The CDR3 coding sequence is TGCAGCGTGGGGGGACAGAGAGATTACAATGAGCAGTTCTTC.

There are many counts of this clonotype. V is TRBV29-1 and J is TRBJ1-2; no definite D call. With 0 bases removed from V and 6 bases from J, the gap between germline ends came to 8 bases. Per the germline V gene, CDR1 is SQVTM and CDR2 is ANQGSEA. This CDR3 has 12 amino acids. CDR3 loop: CSVEDFSNGYTF. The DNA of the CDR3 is TGCAGCGTTGAAGATTTTAGTAATGGCTACACCTTC.

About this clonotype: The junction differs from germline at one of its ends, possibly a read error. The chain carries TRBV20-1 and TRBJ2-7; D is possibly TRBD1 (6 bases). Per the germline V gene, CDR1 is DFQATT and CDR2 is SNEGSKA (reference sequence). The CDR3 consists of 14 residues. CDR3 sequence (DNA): TGCGGTGCTAGAGAAGGGCAGGGGACCTACGAGCAGTACTTC. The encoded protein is CGAREGQGTYEQYF.

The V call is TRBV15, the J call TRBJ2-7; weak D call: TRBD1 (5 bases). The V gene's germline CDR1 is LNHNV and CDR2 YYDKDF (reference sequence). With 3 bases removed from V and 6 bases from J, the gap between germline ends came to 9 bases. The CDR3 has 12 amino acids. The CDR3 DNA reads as TGTGCCACCAGCAGTAGGGGTCTCGAGCAGTACTTC. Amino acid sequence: CATSSRGLEQYF.

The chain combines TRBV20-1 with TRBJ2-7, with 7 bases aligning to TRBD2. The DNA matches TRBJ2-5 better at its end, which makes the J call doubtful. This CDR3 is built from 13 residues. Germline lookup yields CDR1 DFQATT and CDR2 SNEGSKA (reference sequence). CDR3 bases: TGCAGTCCCGTGGGGGGGATCCAAGAGACCCAGTACTTC. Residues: CSPVGGIQETQYF.

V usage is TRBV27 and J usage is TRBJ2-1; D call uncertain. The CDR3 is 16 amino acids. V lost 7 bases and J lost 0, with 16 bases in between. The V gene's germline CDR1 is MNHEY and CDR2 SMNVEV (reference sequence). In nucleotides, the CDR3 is TGTGCCAGCAACAAAGAAGGGTCCCCCTCCTACAATGAGCAGTTCTTC. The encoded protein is CASNKEGSPSYNEQFF.

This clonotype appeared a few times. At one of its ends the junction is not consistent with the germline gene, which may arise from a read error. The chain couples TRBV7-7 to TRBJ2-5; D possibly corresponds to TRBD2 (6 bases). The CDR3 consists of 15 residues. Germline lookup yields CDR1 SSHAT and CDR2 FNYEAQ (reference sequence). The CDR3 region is CASSLSGGLQETQYF. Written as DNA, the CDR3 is TGTGCTAGCAGCTTATCAGGAGGGCTACAAGAGACCCAGTACTTC. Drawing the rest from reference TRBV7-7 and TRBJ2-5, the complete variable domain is GAGVSQSPRYKVTKRGQDVTLRCDPISSHATLYWYQQALGQGPEFLTYFNYEAQPDKSGLPSDRFSAERPEGSISTLTIQRTEQRDSAMYRCASSLSGGLQETQYFGPGTRLLVL.

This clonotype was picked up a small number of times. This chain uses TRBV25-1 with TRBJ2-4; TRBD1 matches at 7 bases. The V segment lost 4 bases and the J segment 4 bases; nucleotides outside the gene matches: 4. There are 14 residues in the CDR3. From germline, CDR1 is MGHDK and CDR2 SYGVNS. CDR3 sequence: CASSGARGKNIQYF. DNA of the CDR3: TGTGCCAGCAGTGGGGCCAGGGGGAAAAACATTCAGTACTTC.

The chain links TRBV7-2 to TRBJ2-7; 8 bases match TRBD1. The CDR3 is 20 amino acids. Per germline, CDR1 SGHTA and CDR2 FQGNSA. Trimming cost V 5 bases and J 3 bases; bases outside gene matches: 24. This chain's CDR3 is CASSQGGRPNPGQAIYEQYF. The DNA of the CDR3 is TGTGCCAGCAGCCAAGGAGGTAGGCCAAATCCGGGACAGGCAATCTACGAGCAGTACTTC.